This record concerns one T cell receptor beta chain sequence. This receptor's antigen is unknown. No much larger clone is present one base from it, and per-base qualities are unavailable. In the paper's terms, the time point label means: baseline before first vaccination. Samples from vaccinated people were obtained from the UK trials COV001 and COV002, which included a single-blind randomized controlled phase 2/3 trial of AZD1222 (ChAdOx1 nCoV-19) in healthy adults. For TCRbeta chain sequencing, PBMC samples from trial participants were taken at day 0 and at day 28 after the second dose. Relative to germline, V is missing 10 bases and J is missing 2 bases, with 6 bases of the junction outside any gene match. Inclusive of the bounding cysteine and phenylalanine, the CDR3 is 15 residues long. Only the CDR3 portion is preserved as DNA: 45 bases, with reading frame beginning at the first base. Via the germline V gene, CDR1 is ENHRY and CDR2 SYGVKD.

This sample stems from a study of T cell responses to AZD1222 COVID-19 vaccine listed by TCRdb under 2021. With respect to the entire study: AZD1222 recipients given second doses at about 4 weeks or at about 12 weeks were pooled, since spike-specific TCR depth and breadth were not found to differ between the two schedules. TCR sequencing was performed for 230 to 250 trial participants, of whom around 200 were given two doses of AZD1222 and approximately 26 were given two doses of MenACWY control vaccine. Trial participants were enrolled by age into subgroups of 18-55, 56-69 and 70-plus years, and 148, 28 and 57 TCR-sequenced participants, respectively, were included in these subgroups. Study-wide conclusions, independent of this receptor: A significant rise in spike-specific TCR breadth and depth was observed after two AZD1222 doses relative to day 0 and relative to MenACWY recipients. Conclusions about previously exposed vaccinees are limited, since just 5 or 6 AZD1222 recipients were seropositive for SARS-CoV-2 at baseline. Because no samples from the day 14 peak response were available, repertoires could be characterized only after the peak T cell response. Epitopes outside the regions mutated in the B.1.351 and B.1.1.7 variants were reportedly recognized by nearly half of the unique spike-specific TCRs. CD4 TCRs associated with the vaccine covered the entire spike protein, and the dominant responses were in regions 160-218 and 743-854. Most participants were white British and females outnumbered males, and the authors suggested that clonal diversity may have been underestimated. In the small 56-69-year group, the increase in depth fell short of significance, most likely because of low power.

The CDR3 regions of human TCRbeta chains were analyzed by immunosequencing. In the original analysis: TCRs in the repertoires were matched against a reference library of SARS-CoV-2-specific TCRs that had been generated with the MIRA antigen-specificity platform. Breadth was defined as the fraction of unique TCRs that were SARS-CoV-2-associated. Depth was defined as the fraction of total T cells that were SARS-CoV-2-associated. Using the MIRA data, every spike-specific TCR was mapped to the spike region that the TCR reacted to and assigned to either a CD4 or a CD8 class. Log10-transformed breadth and depth values were compared by one-way ANOVA with Sidak's multiple comparisons tests. In its TCRdb copy, this immuneACCESS table keeps in-frame sequences only and misses some clones. Where compared with another copy, unresolved V genes explain less than half of these, and the others have no known cause. V, J and clone size derive from that table, while D and trimming were established from the DNA sequence. The sample table lists over 110,000 clones, more than 85% of them with a count of one. In total, the top ten clones hold around 5.1% of the sample.

This chain joins TRBV10-3 to TRBJ2-6, with 9 junctional bases fitting TRBD1. The receptor was derived from an adult in good health. This specimen was peripheral blood, taken on day 0 of AZD1222 vaccination. The DNA is TGTGCCACCGGACAGGGGTTAACTGGGGCCAACGTCCTGACTTTC. Translated, this is CATGQGLTGANVLTF.